This entry lists 18 T cell receptor beta chains sequenced from one sample in a study of a mutant IDH1 vaccine in newly diagnosed glioma. Time point here: week 47, end of study. Doses consisted of 300 ug of mutant IDH1 20-mer peptide each, paired with topical imiquimod. No cognate antigen is known for these TCRs. Method: immunoSEQ multiplex PCR; TCRdb's copy keeps in-frame clones and lacks some. Seen here are roughly 43,000 clones, approximately 80% observed once, and the top ten hold around 20%. The specimen comprised PBMCs, sampled from a glioma patient whose treatment included an IDH1 peptide vaccine. Receptor source: a man aged 18 to 29 with glioma. Some clones in this sample may be carry-over from other donors' samples.

The chain recombines TRBV7-2 with TRBJ2-3, with 9 positions matching TRBD1. Per germline, CDR1 SGHTA and CDR2 FQGNSA. This CDR3 is 16 amino acids long. The J segment lost 4 bases and the V segment lost 5 bases, leaving 10 bases of the junction unmatched. The DNA of the CDR3 is TGTGCCAGCAGCGGAGCGGGGACAGGGAGGCCAGATACGCAGTATTTT. Translation: CASSGAGTGRPDTQYF.

The V and J genes are TRBV10-3 and TRBJ1-1; D remains unclear. The CDR3 has 14 residues. The V end was cut by 3 bases, the J end by 2 bases, with 10 bases between. From germline, CDR1 is ENHRY and CDR2 SYGVKD. CDR3 nucleotides: TGTGCCATCAGTGATGGTGTACTTAACACTGAAGCTTTCTTT. It is translated as CAISDGVLNTEAFF.

The chain couples TRBV30 to TRBJ2-2; D is ambiguous. This CDR3 has 11 residues. CDR1 is GTSNPN and CDR2 is SVGIG in the germline V gene (reference sequence). The V end was cut by 2 bases, the J end by 6 bases, with 4 bases between. CDR3 in DNA: TGTGCCTGGAGTCGAGCCGGGGAGCTGTTTTTT. This codes for CAWSRAGELFF. Looking up the rest from reference TRBV30 and TRBJ2-2 gives the full variable domain: SQTIHQWPATLVQPVGSPLSLECTVEGTSNPNLYWYRQAAGRGLQLLFYSVGIGQISSEVPQNLSASRPQDRQFILSSKKLLLSDSGFYLCAWSRAGELFFGEGSRLTVL.

To note about this clone: The junction shows a germline mismatch at one end, possibly a read error. This chain joins TRBV7-7 and TRBJ2-2; tentatively, D is TRBD1 (6 bases). CDR3 length: 13 residues. Germline CDR1 and CDR2: SSHAT and FNYEAQ (reference sequence). The CDR3 DNA is TGTGCTAGCAGCTTAGAGGGGGCCGGGGAGCTGTTTTTT. Encoded protein: CASSLEGAGELFF. Variable domain in full (rest from reference TRBV7-7 and TRBJ2-2): GAGVSQSPRYKVTKRGQDVTLRCDPISSHATLYWYQQALGQGPEFLTYFNYEAQPDKSGLPSDRFSAERPEGSISTLTIQRTEQRDSAMYRCASSLEGAGELFFGEGSRLTVL.

Worth noting for this clone: Its ends do not fully match the called genes, so a read error is possible. V and J are TRBV7-7 and TRBJ2-7; D is uncertain. The CDR3 totals 16 residues. Germline V gives CDR1 SSHAT, CDR2 FNYEAQ (reference sequence). CDR3 DNA: TGTGCTAGCAGCTTAGGTCCAGGTGCCCTGTCCTACGAGCAGTACTTC. Translated: CASSLGPGALSYEQYF.

This clone appeared a single time. The gene calls are TRBV6-5 and TRBJ1-1; 7 bases map to TRBD1. The CDR3 has 14 residues. Trimming cost V 2 bases and J 4 bases; bases outside gene matches: 4. Germline loops: CDR1 MNHEY, CDR2 SVGAGI. The CDR3 bases are TGTGCCAGCAGTTACGCTTCAGGGGGCACTGAAGCTTTCTTT. Residues: CASSYASGGTEAFF.

The table lists this clone with a few counts. The chain carries TRBV5-6 and TRBJ1-1, with 10 bases lining up with TRBD1. V lost 2 bases, J lost 4 bases, and 11 bases stayed unmatched. Germline V gene sequence: CDR1 SGHDT, CDR2 YYEEEE. The CDR3 is 17 residues long. The CDR3 is CASSFGGTGARGTEAFF. The CDR3 region has the DNA TGTGCCAGCAGCTTCGGGGGGACAGGGGCCAGGGGCACTGAAGCTTTCTTT.

Sample share makes this clone medium-sized (0.01 to 0.1%). J is TRBJ1-2 and V is TRBV4-1; D ambiguous. Trimming cost V 0 bases and J 4 bases, with 15 bases left between them. CDR1 and CDR2 (germline): MGHRA, YSYEKL. The CDR3 is 16 residues long. The CDR3 DNA sequence: TGCGCCAGCAGCCAAGATCAAGGTCCAGGCACCTATGGCTACACCTTC. This translates into CASSQDQGPGTYGYTF.

The V call is TRBV25-1, the J call TRBJ1-3; tentatively, D is TRBD1 (5 bases). Trimming removed 4 bases from V and 7 bases from J, with 14 bases in between. This CDR3 comprises 14 residues. The germline gives CDR1 MGHDK, CDR2 SYGVNS. CDR3 residues: CASSARGEGNTIYF. The CDR3 DNA sequence: TGTGCCAGCAGTGCCAGAGGGGAGGGGAACACCATATATTTT.

The table lists this clone with a few counts. The CDR3 here is CASSYAGGQGLTEAFF. CDR3 nucleotide sequence: TGTGCCAGCAGTTACGCAGGGGGACAGGGTTTAACTGAAGCTTTCTTT. The chain joins TRBV6-5 to TRBJ1-1; 9 positions agree with TRBD1. Germline V CDR1 and CDR2: MNHEY, SVGAGI. V dropped 2 bases and J dropped 5; count of bases not matched to a gene: 9. This CDR3 region has 16 residues.

This sequence joins TRBV6-5 and TRBJ2-2; 9 nucleotides agree with TRBD2. This CDR3 contains 16 residues. Trimming took 2 bases from V and 1 from J; bases not matched to a gene: 2. CDR1 is MNHEY, CDR2 SVGAGI, per germline. This chain's CDR3 is CASSYLTSGNTGELFF. The CDR3 DNA reads TGTGCCAGCAGTTACCTGACTAGCGGGAACACCGGGGAGCTGTTTTTT.

This chain links TRBV4-3 with TRBJ2-7; the D gene is possibly TRBD2 (6 bases). V lost 1 base and J 8 bases, leaving 9 bases between the germline ends. CDR1 is LGHNA and CDR2 is YSLEER in the germline V gene. The CDR3 sequence is 12 residues long. CDR3 loop: CASSQGSGKQYF. CDR3 coding DNA: TGCGCCAGCAGCCAAGGTAGCGGTAAGCAGTACTTC.

The V gene is TRBV11-2, the J gene TRBJ2-2; D is possibly TRBD2 (6 bases). The CDR3 extends over 14 amino acids. CDR1 and CDR2 (germline): SGHAT, FQNNGV. Trimming removed 1 base at V and 4 bases at J, with 7 bases between. CDR3 in DNA: TGTGCCAGCAGCTTAGTGGGGGGCACCGGGGAGCTGTTTTTT. It translates to CASSLVGGTGELFF. The full variable domain, rest sourced from reference TRBV11-2 and TRBJ2-2, is EAGVAQSPRYKIIEKRQSVAFWCNPISGHATLYWYQQILGQGPKLLIQFQNNGVVDDSQLPKDRFSAERLKGVDSTLKIQPAKLEDSAVYLCASSLVGGTGELFFGEGSRLTVL.

The chain has TRBV6-5 and TRBJ2-3; D may match TRBD1 or TRBD2 (6 bases each). CDR1 is MNHEY, CDR2 SVGAGI, per germline. Trimming took 3 bases from V and 6 from J, leaving 19 bases between them. CDR3 length: 16 residues. The CDR3 spells CASSYRLSGGMDTQYF. The CDR3 region has the DNA TGTGCCAGCAGTTATCGCCTCTCCGGGGGCATGGATACGCAGTATTTT.

The rearrangement joins TRBV4-3 to TRBJ1-4, with 11 bases matching TRBD1. CDR1 LGHNA and CDR2 YSLEER come from the germline V gene. CDR3 size: 16 residues. V shed 3 bases and J 8 bases; nucleotides not matched to a gene: 8. CDR3 coding DNA: TGCGCCAGCAGCCAGCGGCTGGGACAGGGGGGGGAAAAACTGTTTTTT. Amino acid sequence: CASSQRLGQGGEKLFF.

This clone has only a few counts. The chain has TRBV30 and TRBJ1-5; TRBD1 is a possible D gene (5 bases). Germline V gene lookup returns CDR1 GTSNPN and CDR2 SVGIG (reference sequence). There are 15 residues in the CDR3. The V end lost 1 base, the J end lost 1 base, and 11 bases lay between the germline ends. This CDR3 reads CAWSDPGASNQPQHF. The DNA for the CDR3 is TGTGCCTGGAGTGACCCTGGGGCCAGCAATCAGCCCCAGCATTTT.

This sequence joins TRBV6-6 and TRBJ1-1, with no clear D. V was clipped by 6 bases and J by 1 base, with 15 bases between them. This CDR3 region has 15 residues. Germline assignment: CDR1 MNHNY and CDR2 SVGAGI (reference sequence). The CDR3 loop reads CASRPQKASNTEAFF. The CDR3 DNA is TGTGCCAGCAGGCCCCAGAAGGCATCGAACACTGAAGCTTTCTTT.

The V gene is TRBV30, the J gene TRBJ2-4; D is uncertain. This CDR3 comprises 16 residues. Looked up from germline, CDR1 is GTSNPN and CDR2 is SVGIG (reference sequence). V lost 2 bases and J lost 0, with 14 bases in between. The CDR3 DNA is TGTGCCTGGAGTCCCCCGAGCTCCCTAGCCAAAAACATTCAGTACTTC. Its translation is CAWSPPSSLAKNIQYF.